Detailed here is one T cell receptor beta chain. The entry originates in a study of blood T cell repertoires in COVID-19. Across the study: The United States, Italy and Spain were the sources of the acute and convalescent COVID-19 samples.

Authors' methods: Quantification of nucleated cells was approximated via reference gene primer amplification. Sequencing was performed with immunoSEQ multiplex PCR; in TCRdb, only in-frame clones are kept and a portion is missing. That table furnishes V, J and clone size, whereas the DNA furnished D and trimming. The table has 180,000 or so clones, roughly 77% seen once; the top ten hold roughly 10%. The CDR3 is 14 amino acids. Germline V gene data show CDR1 as MNHEY and CDR2 as SVGEGT. V was clipped by 2 bases and J by 10 bases, with 12 bases between them. Enrolled during active infection, Seattle patients were then followed longitudinally.

This rearrangement joins TRBV6-2 or TRBV6-3 to TRBJ1-6; the D is unclear. Sequenced: peripheral blood. The receptor comes from a woman aged 80 or older with COVID-19, enrolled during active disease. The CDR3, as DNA: TGTGCCAGCAGTTACGAGTTTCGTCTATCACCCCTCCACTTT. This gives the protein CASSYEFRLSPLHF.